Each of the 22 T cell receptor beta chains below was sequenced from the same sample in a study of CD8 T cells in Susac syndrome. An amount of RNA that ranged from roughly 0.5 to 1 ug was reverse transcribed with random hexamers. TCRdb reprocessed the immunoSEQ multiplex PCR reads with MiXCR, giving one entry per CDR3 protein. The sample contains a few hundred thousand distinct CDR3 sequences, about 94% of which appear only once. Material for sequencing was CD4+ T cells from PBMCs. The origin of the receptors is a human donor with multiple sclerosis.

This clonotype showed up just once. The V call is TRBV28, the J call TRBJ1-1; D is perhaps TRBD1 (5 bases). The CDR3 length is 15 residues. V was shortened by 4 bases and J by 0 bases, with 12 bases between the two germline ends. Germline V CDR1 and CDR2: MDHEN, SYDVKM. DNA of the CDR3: TGTGCCAGCAGTTCCCCCCAGGGAATGAACACTGAAGCTTTCTTT. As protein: CASSSPQGMNTEAFF.

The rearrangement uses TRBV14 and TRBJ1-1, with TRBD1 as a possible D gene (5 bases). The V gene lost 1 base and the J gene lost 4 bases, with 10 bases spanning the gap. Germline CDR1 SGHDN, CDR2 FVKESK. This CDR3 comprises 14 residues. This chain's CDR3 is CASSQVQATTEAFF. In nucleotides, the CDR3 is TGTGCCAGCAGCCAAGTACAGGCGACCACTGAAGCTTTCTTT.

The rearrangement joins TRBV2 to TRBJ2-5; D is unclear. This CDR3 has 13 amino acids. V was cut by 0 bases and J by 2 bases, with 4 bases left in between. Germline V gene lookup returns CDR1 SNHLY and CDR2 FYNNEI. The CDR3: CASSEARQETQYF. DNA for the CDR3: TGTGCCAGCAGTGAAGCGCGGCAAGAGACCCAGTACTTC.

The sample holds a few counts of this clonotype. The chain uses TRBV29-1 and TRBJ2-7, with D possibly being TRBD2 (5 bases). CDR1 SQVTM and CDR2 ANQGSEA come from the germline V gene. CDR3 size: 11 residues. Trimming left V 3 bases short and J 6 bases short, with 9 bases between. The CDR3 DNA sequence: TGCAGCGTTGATTCGGGGAGCGAGCAGTACTTC. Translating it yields CSVDSGSEQYF.

The chain's CDR3 is CSAQFQETQYF. CDR3 coding DNA: TGCAGTGCGCAGTTCCAAGAGACCCAGTACTTC. This chain links TRBV20-1 with TRBJ2-5, with D hard to call. The germline CDR1 and CDR2 sequences are DFQATT and SNEGSKA (reference sequence). The ends were cut back, 6 bases at V and 1 base at J, with 6 bases in the middle. This CDR3 contains 11 residues.

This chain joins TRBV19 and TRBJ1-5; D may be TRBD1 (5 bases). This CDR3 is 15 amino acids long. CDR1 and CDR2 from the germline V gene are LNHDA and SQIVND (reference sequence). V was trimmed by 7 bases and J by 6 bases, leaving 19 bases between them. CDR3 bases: TGTGCCAGTAAGAGGGTTAGGGGAGTGGCTCAGCCCCAGCATTTT. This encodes CASKRVRGVAQPQHF.

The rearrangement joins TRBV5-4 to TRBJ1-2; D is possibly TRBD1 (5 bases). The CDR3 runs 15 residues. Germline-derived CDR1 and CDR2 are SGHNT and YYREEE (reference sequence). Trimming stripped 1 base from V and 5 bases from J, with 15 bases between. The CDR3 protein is CASSLSGAGGYGYTF. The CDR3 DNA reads TGTGCCAGCAGCTTGTCGGGTGCTGGGGGTTATGGCTACACCTTC.

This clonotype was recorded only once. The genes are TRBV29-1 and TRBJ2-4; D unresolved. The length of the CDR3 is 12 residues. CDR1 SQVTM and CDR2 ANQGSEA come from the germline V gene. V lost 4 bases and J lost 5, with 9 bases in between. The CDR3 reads CSVGQPENIQYF. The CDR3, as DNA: TGCAGCGTTGGGCAGCCAGAAAACATTCAGTACTTC. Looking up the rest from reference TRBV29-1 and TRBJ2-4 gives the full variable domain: SAVISQKPSRDICQRGTSLTIQCQVDSQVTMMFWYRQQPGQSLTLIATANQGSEATYESGFVIDKFPISRPNLTFSTLTVSNMSPEDSSIYLCSVGQPENIQYFGAGTRLSVL.

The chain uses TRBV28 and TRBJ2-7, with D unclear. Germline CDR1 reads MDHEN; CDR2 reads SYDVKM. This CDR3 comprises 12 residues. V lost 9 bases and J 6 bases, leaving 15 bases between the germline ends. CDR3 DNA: TGTGCCAGTGCCAGACGAGCCGCCGAGCAGTACTTC. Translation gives CASARRAAEQYF.

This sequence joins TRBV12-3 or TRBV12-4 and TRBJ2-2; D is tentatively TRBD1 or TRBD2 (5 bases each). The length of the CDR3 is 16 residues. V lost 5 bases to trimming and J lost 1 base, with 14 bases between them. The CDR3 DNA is TGTGCCAGCAGTCCCCGGGACCGACTGAACACCGGGGAGCTGTTTTTT. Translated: CASSPRDRLNTGELFF.

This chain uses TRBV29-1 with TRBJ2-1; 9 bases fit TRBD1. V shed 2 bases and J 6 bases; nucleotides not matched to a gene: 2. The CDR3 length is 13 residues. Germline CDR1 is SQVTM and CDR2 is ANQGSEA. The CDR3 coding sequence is TGCAGCGTTGAAACAGGGGGCGGCAATGAGCAGTTCTTC. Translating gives CSVETGGGNEQFF.

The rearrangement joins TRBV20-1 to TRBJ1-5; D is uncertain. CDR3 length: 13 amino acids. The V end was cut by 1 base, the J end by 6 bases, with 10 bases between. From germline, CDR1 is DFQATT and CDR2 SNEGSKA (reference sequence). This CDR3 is CSARATQTQPQHF. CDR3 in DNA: TGCAGTGCTAGAGCGACACAGACTCAGCCCCAGCATTTT.

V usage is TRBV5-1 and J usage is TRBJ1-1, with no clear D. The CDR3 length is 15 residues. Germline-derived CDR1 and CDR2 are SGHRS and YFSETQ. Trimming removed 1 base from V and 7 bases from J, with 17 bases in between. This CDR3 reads CASSLFRASEGEAFF. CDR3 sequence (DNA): TGCGCCAGCAGCTTGTTTCGGGCTAGTGAAGGTGAAGCTTTCTTT.

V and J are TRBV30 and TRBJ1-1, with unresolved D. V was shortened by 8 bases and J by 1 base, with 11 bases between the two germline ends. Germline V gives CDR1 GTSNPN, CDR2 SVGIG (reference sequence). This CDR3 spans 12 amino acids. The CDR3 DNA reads TGTGCCAGAGGACGGCAGAACACTGAAGCTTTCTTT. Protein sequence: CARGRQNTEAFF.

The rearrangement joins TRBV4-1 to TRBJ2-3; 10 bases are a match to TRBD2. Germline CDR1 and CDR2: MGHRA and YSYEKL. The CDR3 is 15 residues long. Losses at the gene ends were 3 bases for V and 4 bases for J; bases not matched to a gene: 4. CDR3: CASSQERGGPDTQYF. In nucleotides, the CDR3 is TGCGCCAGCAGCCAGGAGCGGGGGGGCCCAGATACGCAGTATTTT.

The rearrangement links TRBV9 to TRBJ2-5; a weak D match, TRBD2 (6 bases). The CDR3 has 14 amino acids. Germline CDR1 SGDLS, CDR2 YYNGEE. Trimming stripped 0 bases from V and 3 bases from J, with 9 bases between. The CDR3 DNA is TGTGCCAGCAGCGTAGGTCCGGGAGAAGAGACCCAGTACTTC. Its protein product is CASSVGPGEETQYF.

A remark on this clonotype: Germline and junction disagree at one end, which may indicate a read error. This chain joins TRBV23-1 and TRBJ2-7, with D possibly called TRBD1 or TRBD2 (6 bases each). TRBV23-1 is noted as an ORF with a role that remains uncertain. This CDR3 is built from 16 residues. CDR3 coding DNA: TGCGCCAGCAGTCAATCCTTGGGGGGCATCTCCAACGAGCAGTACTTC. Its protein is CASSQSLGGISNEQYF.

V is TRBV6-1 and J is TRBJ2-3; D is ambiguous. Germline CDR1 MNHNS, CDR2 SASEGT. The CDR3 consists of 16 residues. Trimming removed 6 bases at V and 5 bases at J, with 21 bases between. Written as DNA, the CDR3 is TGTGCCAGCAGCTCCTGGACCGACTCACCCAAAGATACGCAGTATTTT. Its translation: CASSSWTDSPKDTQYF.

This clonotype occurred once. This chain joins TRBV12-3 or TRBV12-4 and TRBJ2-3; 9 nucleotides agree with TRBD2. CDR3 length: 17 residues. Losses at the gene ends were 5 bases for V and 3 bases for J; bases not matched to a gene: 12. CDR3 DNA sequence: TGTGCCAGCAGTCCGGGGCGGGGGGGCCTAAGGACAGATACGCAGTATTTT. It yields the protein CASSPGRGGLRTDTQYF.

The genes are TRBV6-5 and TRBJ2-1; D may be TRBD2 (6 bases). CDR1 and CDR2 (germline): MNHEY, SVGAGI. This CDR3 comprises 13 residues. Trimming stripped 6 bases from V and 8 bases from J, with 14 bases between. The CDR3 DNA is TGTGCCAGCAGCGAAACGGGGAGGCATGAGCAGTTCTTC. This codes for CASSETGRHEQFF.

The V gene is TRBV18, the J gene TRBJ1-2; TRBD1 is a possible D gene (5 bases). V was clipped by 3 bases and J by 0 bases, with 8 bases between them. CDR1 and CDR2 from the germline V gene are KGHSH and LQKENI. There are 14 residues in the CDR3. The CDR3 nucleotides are TGTGCCAGCTCACCTTCGGGGGCTAACTATGGCTACACCTTC. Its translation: CASSPSGANYGYTF.

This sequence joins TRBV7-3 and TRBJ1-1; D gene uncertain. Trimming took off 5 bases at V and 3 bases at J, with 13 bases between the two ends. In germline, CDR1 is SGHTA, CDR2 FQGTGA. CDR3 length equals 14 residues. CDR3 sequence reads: CASSPLGGDTEAFF. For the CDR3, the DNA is TGTGCCAGCAGCCCACTCGGTGGGGACACTGAAGCTTTCTTT.